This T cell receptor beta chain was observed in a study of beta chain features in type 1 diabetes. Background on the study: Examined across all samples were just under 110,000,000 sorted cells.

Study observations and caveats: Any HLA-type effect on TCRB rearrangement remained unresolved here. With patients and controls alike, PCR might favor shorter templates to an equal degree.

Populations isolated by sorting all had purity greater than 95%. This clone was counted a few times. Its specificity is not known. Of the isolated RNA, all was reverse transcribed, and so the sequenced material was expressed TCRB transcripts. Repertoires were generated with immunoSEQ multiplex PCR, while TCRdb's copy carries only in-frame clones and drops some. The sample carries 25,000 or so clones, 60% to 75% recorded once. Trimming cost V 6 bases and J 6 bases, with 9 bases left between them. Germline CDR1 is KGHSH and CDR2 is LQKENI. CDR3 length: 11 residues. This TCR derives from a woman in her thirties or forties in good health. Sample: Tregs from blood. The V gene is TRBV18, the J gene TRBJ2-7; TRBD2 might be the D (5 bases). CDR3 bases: TGTGCCAGCTCCCATGCGGGCGAGCAGTACTTC. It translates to CASSHAGEQYF.